The rows below give T cell receptor beta chains drawn from one sample of a study of shared clonotypes between healthy human individuals. Only in-frame clones appear in the TCRdb table, and some are missing; sequencing was by immunoSEQ multiplex PCR. The sample shows around 700,000 clones, around four fifths of them seen only once. Specimen: memory CD4+ T cells sorted from blood. The source of these receptors is a woman in her twenties or thirties in good health. The CDR3 runs from the conserved cysteine through the conserved F or W. A D gene is named only where the DNA matches it firmly. Clone size, where shown, is once, few, many, or a class for clones that have expanded.

j_gene,v_gene,abundance,d_gene,CDR3aa,CDR3nt
TRBJ2-3,TRBV5-1,NA,TRBD2,CASSLGASGNTDTQYF,TGCGCCAGCAGCTTGGGGGCTAGCGGGAACACAGATACGCAGTATTTT
TRBJ1-2,TRBV28,NA,NA,CASSLQRGPNYGYTF,TGTGCCAGCAGTTTACAGCGGGGCCCCAACTATGGCTACACCTTC
TRBJ1-5,TRBV28,NA,NA,CASSSHPGPRTDQPQHF,TGTGCCAGCAGCTCCCACCCTGGCCCCCGTACTGATCAGCCCCAGCATTTT
TRBJ2-1,TRBV28,few,TRBD2,CASSSTSGSRFEQFF,TGTGCCAGCAGTTCAACTAGCGGGTCTAGGTTTGAGCAGTTCTTC
TRBJ2-3,TRBV7-7,NA,TRBD1,CASSPDREYTQYF,TGTGCCAGCAGCCCGGACAGGGAATATACGCAGTATTTT
TRBJ2-1,TRBV9,NA,TRBD1,CASSRTGTGSYNEQFF,TGTGCCAGCAGCCGGACAGGGACTGGGTCCTACAATGAGCAGTTCTTC
TRBJ1-2,TRBV5-6,many,TRBD1,CASSLGTGPGYTF,TGTGCCAGCAGCCTAGGGACAGGCCCTGGCTACACCTTC
TRBJ2-7,TRBV28,NA,TRBD1,CASSLFRLQGVNEQYF,TGTGCCAGCAGTTTATTCCGTCTACAGGGGGTCAACGAGCAGTACTTC
TRBJ2-3,TRBV7-9,few,NA,CASSFVSDTQYF,TGTGCCAGCAGCTTTGTCTCAGATACGCAGTATTTT
TRBJ2-7,TRBV7-2,once,NA,CASSFVSGASYEQYF,TGTGCCAGCAGCTTTGTATCGGGAGCTAGCTACGAGCAGTACTTC
TRBJ1-5,TRBV28,NA,NA,CASRATANQPQHF,TGTGCCAGCAGAGCGACAGCGAATCAGCCCCAGCATTTT
TRBJ1-1,TRBV6-1,NA,NA,CASSGTLNTEAFF,TGTGCCAGCAGTGGCACCTTGAACACTGAAGCTTTCTTT
TRBJ1-2,TRBV25-1,NA,TRBD1,CASSSTGGHYGYTF,TGTGCCAGCAGTAGTACAGGGGGCCACTATGGCTACACCTTC
TRBJ1-4,TRBV5-8,many,NA,CASSLVHTPKLFF,TGTGCCAGCAGCTTGGTCCACACACCAAAACTGTTTTTT
TRBJ2-3,TRBV19,many,NA,CASSDDSSWTDTQYF,TGTGCCAGTAGTGACGACAGTTCCTGGACAGATACGCAGTATTTT
TRBJ2-5,TRBV29-1,NA,TRBD2,CSGAGVSETQYF,TGCAGCGGCGCGGGAGTATCAGAGACCCAGTACTTC
TRBJ1-4,TRBV28,NA,TRBD1,CASSFVQGAEKLFF,TGTGCCAGCAGTTTTGTACAGGGGGCTGAAAAACTGTTTTTT
TRBJ1-2,TRBV9,NA,NA,CASTPRGADYGYTF,TGTGCCAGCACCCCGAGGGGGGCGGACTATGGCTACACCTTC
TRBJ2-3,TRBV2,NA,TRBD2,CASTPGLAGVATQYF,TGTGCCAGCACCCCAGGACTAGCGGGAGTTGCTACGCAGTATTTT
TRBJ1-2,TRBV7-2,NA,NA,CASSLGGAGDNYGYTF,TGTGCCAGCAGCTTAGGAGGCGCAGGCGATAACTATGGCTACACCTTC
TRBJ2-1,TRBV7-2,NA,TRBD2,CASSRGTSGRGEQFF,TGTGCCAGCAGCCGCGGGACTAGCGGGAGGGGTGAGCAGTTCTTC
TRBJ2-3,TRBV6-5,few,TRBD1,CASRRGQGRGTQYF,TGTGCCAGCAGGAGAGGACAGGGAAGGGGTACGCAGTATTTT
TRBJ2-1,TRBV11-2,few,TRBD1,CASSLDSGTGGYNEQFF,TGTGCCAGCAGCTTAGACTCGGGGACAGGGGGTTACAATGAGCAGTTCTTC
TRBJ2-3,TRBV11-3,NA,TRBD1,CASSLAGTGGKDTQYF,TGTGCCAGCAGCTTAGCCGGGACAGGGGGCAAAGATACGCAGTATTTT
TRBJ1-5,TRBV6-5,NA,TRBD1,CASSYSSQGDQPQHF,TGTGCCAGCAGTTACTCGTCACAGGGGGATCAGCCCCAGCATTTT
TRBJ2-1,TRBV19,NA,TRBD2,CASRQTSGTYNEQFF,TGTGCCAGTAGGCAAACTAGCGGGACCTACAATGAGCAGTTCTTC
TRBJ2-1,TRBV4-1,few,NA,CASSHPLDSNYYNEQFF,TGCGCCAGCAGCCACCCGTTAGATTCAAACTACTACAATGAGCAGTTCTTC
TRBJ2-7,TRBV28,NA,NA,CASSFVTGEQYF,TGTGCCAGCAGTTTTGTGACGGGAGAGCAGTACTTC
TRBJ2-7,TRBV28,NA,NA,CASRLQPNPSYEQYF,TGTGCCAGCAGACTCCAACCAAACCCCTCCTACGAGCAGTACTTC
TRBJ1-2,TRBV30,NA,TRBD1,CAWSVEGAFTF,TGTGCCTGGAGTGTCGAGGGGGCGTTTACCTTC
TRBJ1-5,TRBV7-2,few,TRBD1,CASSLQRDRELHF,TGTGCCAGCAGCTTACAAAGGGACAGAGAGTTGCATTTT
TRBJ2-2,TRBV5-1,NA,NA,CASSTGATINTGELFF,TGCGCCAGCAGCACCGGGGCGACTATTAACACCGGGGAGCTGTTTTTT
TRBJ1-2,TRBV5-6,NA,NA,CASSYLDLNYGYTF,TGTGCCAGCAGCTATCTTGACCTTAACTATGGCTACACCTTC
TRBJ2-1,TRBV5-1,once,TRBD1,CASSFVKQGGFNEQFF,TGCGCCAGCAGCTTCGTCAAACAGGGGGGATTCAATGAGCAGTTCTTC
TRBJ2-7,TRBV11-2,NA,TRBD1,CASSPIGTGRYEQYF,TGTGCCAGCAGCCCGATTGGGACAGGGCGGTACGAGCAGTACTTC
TRBJ2-2,TRBV5-4,NA,NA,CASSLDRWNTGELFF,TGTGCCAGCAGCTTGGACAGATGGAACACCGGGGAGCTGTTTTTT
TRBJ2-1,TRBV6-1,NA,NA,CASNEIYNEQFF,TGTGCCAGTAACGAGATTTACAATGAGCAGTTCTTC
TRBJ1-1,TRBV6-5,few,TRBD1,CASSPTGVTEAFF,TGTGCCAGCAGCCCGACAGGGGTCACTGAAGCTTTCTTT
TRBJ2-2,TRBV5-1,few,NA,CASSSGTKGTGELFF,TGCGCCAGCAGCTCCGGGACAAAAGGGACCGGGGAGCTGTTTTTT
TRBJ2-7,TRBV6-1,once,NA,CASSPPSLVYEQYF,TGTGCCAGCAGTCCCCCCTCTCTGGTCTACGAGCAGTACTTC
TRBJ1-1,TRBV19,NA,TRBD1,CASSGQTGRRAFF,TGTGCCAGTAGTGGGCAGACAGGGAGAAGAGCTTTCTTT
TRBJ2-1,TRBV10-3,NA,NA,CATLAAWNEQFF,TGTGCCACCCTGGCGGCCTGGAATGAGCAGTTCTTC
TRBJ2-7,TRBV6-6,NA,NA,CASSSPTTGKSYEQYF,TGTGCCAGCAGTTCGCCGACGACGGGAAAATCCTACGAGCAGTACTTC
TRBJ1-4,TRBV28,NA,TRBD1,CASSRDRAWGEKLFF,TGTGCCAGCAGTAGGGACAGAGCCTGGGGTGAAAAACTGTTTTTT
TRBJ1-5,TRBV19,NA,TRBD1,CASSAGQRNQPQHF,TGTGCCAGTAGTGCGGGACAGAGAAATCAGCCCCAGCATTTT
TRBJ1-5,TRBV5-4,NA,NA,CASSLPGQPQHF,TGTGCCAGCAGCCTCCCGGGCCAGCCCCAGCATTTT
TRBJ2-4,TRBV2,NA,NA,CASVLKNIQYF,TGTGCCAGCGTCCTTAAAAACATTCAGTACTTC
TRBJ2-7,TRBV6-5,NA,TRBD2,CASSASGSEIYEQYF,TGTGCCAGCAGTGCTAGCGGGAGCGAGATTTACGAGCAGTACTTC
TRBJ2-7,TRBV11-1,many,NA,CASTYQRDSYEQYF,TGTGCCAGCACCTACCAGAGAGACTCCTACGAGCAGTACTTC
TRBJ2-2,TRBV4-1,NA,TRBD1,CASSPPGQGTTGELFF,TGCGCCAGCAGCCCTCCGGGACAGGGGACCACCGGGGAGCTGTTTTTT